Many counts were recorded for the clone carrying this TCR beta chain. Antigen specificity is unknown. 5'RACE with 10-nucleotide random UMIs generated the cDNA. TCRdb used MiXCR to reprocess the 5' RACE reads, holding one entry per CDR3 protein. This table has approximately 85,000 distinct CDR3 sequences, about 4.5% appearing once. These data belong to a study of neurological immune-mediated disorders. Study context: Relapsing-remitting patients made up about nine tenths of the roughly 34 multiple sclerosis patients, and secondary progressive patients made up 3.

V shed 1 base, J shed 4 bases, and the junction held 6 bases outside the gene matches. The CDR3 is 15 residues long. In germline, CDR1 is SGHRS, CDR2 YFSETQ. Overall study results and limits: HTLV-1-associated myelopathy had the most TCR clonal expansion, and multiple sclerosis had the least, less than healthy controls.

Time point noted: longitudinal time-point 3. This chain uses TRBV5-1 with TRBJ2-5, with 8 bases identical to TRBD1. Sequencing was carried out using PBMCs. The TCR originated in a woman aged 55-70 years with multiple sclerosis. In DNA, the CDR3 is TGCGCCAGCAGCTTGTCGAGACAGGGGAGAGAGACCCAGTACTTC. Its translation: CASSLSRQGRETQYF.